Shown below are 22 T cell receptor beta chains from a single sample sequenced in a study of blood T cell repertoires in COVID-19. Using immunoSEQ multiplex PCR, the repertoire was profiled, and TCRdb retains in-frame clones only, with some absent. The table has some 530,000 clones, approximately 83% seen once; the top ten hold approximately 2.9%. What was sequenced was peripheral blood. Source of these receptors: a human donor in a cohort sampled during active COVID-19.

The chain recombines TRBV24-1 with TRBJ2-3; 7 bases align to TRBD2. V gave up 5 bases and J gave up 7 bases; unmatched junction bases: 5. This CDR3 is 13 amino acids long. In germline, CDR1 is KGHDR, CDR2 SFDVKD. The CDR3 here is CATSVGGSNTQYF. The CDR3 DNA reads TGTGCCACCAGTGTCGGCGGGAGTAATACGCAGTATTTT.

The CDR3 region has the DNA TGCAGCGCCGACTTGCTATCTGGGGCCAACGTCCTGACTTTC. Translated: CSADLLSGANVLTF. This chain joins TRBV29-1 and TRBJ2-6; D remains ambiguous. The CDR3 is 14 residues long. The V end was cut by 7 bases, the J end by 1 base, with 11 bases between. Germline V lookup: CDR1 SQVTM, CDR2 ANQGSEA.

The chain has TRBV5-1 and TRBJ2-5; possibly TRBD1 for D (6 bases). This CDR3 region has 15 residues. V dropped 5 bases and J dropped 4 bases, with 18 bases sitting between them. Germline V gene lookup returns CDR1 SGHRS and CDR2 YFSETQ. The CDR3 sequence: CASRPIQGSGETQYF. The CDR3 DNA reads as TGCGCCAGCAGACCTATACAGGGCTCGGGAGAGACCCAGTACTTC.

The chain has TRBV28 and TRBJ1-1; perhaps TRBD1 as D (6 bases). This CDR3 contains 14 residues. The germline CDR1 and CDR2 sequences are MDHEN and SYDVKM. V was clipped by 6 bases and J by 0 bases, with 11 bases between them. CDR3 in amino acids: CASRATGMNTEAFF. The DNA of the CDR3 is TGTGCCAGCAGGGCCACAGGGATGAACACTGAAGCTTTCTTT. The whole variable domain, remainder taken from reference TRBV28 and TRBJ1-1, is DVKVTQSSRYLVKRTGEKVFLECVQDMDHENMFWYRQDPGLGLRLIYFSYDVKMKEKGDIPEGYSVSREKKERFSLILESASTNQTSMYLCASRATGMNTEAFFGQGTRLTVV.

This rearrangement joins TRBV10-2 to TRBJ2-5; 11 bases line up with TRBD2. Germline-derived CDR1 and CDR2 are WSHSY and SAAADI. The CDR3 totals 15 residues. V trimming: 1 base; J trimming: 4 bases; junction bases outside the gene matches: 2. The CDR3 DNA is TGCGCCAGCAGTGAGTACCTAGCGGGAGGAGAGACCCAGTACTTC. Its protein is CASSEYLAGGETQYF.

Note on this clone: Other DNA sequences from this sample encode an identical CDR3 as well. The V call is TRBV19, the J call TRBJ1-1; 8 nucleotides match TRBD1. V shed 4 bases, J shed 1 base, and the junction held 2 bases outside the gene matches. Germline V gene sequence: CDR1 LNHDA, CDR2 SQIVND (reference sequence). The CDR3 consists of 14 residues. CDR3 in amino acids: CASSTGQGNTEAFF. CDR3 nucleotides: TGTGCCAGTAGTACCGGACAGGGGAACACTGAAGCTTTCTTT. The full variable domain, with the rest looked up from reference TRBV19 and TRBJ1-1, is DGGITQSPKYLFRKEGQNVTLSCEQNLNHDAMYWYRQDPGQGLRLIYYSQIVNDFQKGDIAEGYSVSREKKESFPLTVTSAQKNPTAFYLCASSTGQGNTEAFFGQGTRLTVV.

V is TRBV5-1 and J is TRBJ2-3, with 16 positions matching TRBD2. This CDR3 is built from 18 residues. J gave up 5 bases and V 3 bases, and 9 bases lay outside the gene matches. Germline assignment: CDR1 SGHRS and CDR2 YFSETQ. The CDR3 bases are TGCGCCAGCAGCTCGCCGGGACTAGCGGGAGGGAGTAAAGATACGCAGTATTTT. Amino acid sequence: CASSSPGLAGGSKDTQYF.

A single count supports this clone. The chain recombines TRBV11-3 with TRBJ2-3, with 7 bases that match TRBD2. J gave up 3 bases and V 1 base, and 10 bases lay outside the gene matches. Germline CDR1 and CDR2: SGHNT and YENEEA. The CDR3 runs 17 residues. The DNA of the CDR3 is TGTGCCAGCAGCTTAGGTGTGGGAGGGCCGAAAACAGATACGCAGTATTTT. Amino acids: CASSLGVGGPKTDTQYF.

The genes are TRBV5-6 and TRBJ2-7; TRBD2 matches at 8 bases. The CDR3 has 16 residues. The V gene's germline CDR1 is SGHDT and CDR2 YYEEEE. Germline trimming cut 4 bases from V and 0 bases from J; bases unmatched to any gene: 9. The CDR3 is CASSTRTSWSSYEQYF. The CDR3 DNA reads TGTGCCAGCAGCACCCGGACTAGCTGGAGCTCCTACGAGCAGTACTTC. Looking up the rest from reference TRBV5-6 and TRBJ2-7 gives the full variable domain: DAGVTQSPTHLIKTRGQQVTLRCSPKSGHDTVSWYQQALGQGPQFIFQYYEEEERQRGNFPDRFSGHQFPNYSSELNVNALLLGDSALYLCASSTRTSWSSYEQYFGPGTRLTVT.

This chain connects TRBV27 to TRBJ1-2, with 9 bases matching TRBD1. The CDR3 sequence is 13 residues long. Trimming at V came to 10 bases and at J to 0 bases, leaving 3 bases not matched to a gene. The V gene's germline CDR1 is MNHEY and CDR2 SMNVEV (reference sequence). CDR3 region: CATTGGANYGYTF. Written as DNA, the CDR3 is TGTGCCACCACAGGGGGCGCTAACTATGGCTACACCTTC.

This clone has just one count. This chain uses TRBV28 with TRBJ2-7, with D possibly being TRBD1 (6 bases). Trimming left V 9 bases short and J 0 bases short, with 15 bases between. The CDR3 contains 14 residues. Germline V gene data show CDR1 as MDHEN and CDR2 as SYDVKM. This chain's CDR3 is CASRRTATSYEQYF. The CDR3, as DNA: TGTGCCAGTCGCAGGACAGCTACCTCCTACGAGCAGTACTTC.

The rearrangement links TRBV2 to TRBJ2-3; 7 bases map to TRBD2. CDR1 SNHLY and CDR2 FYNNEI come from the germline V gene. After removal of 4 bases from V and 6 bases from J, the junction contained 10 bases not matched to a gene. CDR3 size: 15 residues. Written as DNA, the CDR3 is TGTGCCAGCAGTGTCGCGGCGGGAGTGAGTGATACGCAGTATTTT. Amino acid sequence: CASSVAAGVSDTQYF.

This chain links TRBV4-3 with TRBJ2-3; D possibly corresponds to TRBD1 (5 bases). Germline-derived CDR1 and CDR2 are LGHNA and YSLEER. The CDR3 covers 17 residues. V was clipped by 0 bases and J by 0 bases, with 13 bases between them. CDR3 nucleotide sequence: TGCGCCAGCAGCCAAGATACTACAGGTACTAGCACAGATACGCAGTATTTT. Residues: CASSQDTTGTSTDTQYF.

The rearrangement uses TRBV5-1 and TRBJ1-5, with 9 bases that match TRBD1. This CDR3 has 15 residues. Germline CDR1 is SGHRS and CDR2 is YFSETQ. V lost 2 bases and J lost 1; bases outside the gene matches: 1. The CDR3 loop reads CASSLDRGSNQPQHF. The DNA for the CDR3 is TGCGCCAGCAGCTTAGACAGGGGGAGCAATCAGCCCCAGCATTTT.

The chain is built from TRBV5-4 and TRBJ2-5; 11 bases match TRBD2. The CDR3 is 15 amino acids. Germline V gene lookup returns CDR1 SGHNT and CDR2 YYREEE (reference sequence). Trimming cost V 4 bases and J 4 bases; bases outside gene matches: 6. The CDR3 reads CASSPRLAGSETQYF. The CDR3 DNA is TGTGCCAGCAGCCCGCGACTAGCGGGATCAGAGACCCAGTACTTC.

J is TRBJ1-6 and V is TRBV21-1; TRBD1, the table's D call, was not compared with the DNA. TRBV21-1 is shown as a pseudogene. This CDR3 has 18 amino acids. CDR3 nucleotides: TGTGCCAGCAGCAGACCGAAGGACAGGGACGCCTATAATTCACCCCTCCACTTT. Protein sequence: CASSRPKDRDAYNSPLHF.

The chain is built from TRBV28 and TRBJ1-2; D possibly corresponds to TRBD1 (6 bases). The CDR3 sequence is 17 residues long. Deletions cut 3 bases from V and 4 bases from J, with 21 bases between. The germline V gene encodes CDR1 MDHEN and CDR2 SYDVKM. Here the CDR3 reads CASSFPSTGSRSYGYTF. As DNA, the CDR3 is TGTGCCAGCAGTTTCCCTTCGACAGGCTCGCGGAGCTATGGCTACACCTTC.

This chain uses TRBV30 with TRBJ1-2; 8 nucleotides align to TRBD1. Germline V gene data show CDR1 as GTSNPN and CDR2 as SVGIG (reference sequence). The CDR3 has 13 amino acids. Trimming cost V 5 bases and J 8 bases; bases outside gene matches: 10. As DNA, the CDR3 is TGTGCCTGGGGTCAAGGACAGGGCGGGGGCTACACCTTC. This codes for CAWGQGQGGGYTF.

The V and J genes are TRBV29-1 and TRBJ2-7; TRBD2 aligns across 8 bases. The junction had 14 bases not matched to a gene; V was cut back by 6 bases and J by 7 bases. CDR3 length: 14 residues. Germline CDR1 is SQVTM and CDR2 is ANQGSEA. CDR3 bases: TGCAGCGTGCTCGTGAGAGCGGGAGTTGATGAGCAGTACTTC. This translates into CSVLVRAGVDEQYF.

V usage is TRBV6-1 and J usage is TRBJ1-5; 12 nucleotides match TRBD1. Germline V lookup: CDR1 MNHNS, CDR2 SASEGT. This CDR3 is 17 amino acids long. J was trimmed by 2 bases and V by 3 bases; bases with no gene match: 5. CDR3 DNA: TGTGCCAGCAGTGAGGGACAGGGGGCAATCCGCAATCAGCCCCAGCATTTT. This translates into CASSEGQGAIRNQPQHF.

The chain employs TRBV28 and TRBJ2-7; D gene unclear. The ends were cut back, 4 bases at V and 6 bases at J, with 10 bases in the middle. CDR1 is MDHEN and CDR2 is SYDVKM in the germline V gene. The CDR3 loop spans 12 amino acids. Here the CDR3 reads CASSSRPGEQYF. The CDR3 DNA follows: TGTGCCAGCAGTTCCCGCCCCGGCGAGCAGTACTTC.

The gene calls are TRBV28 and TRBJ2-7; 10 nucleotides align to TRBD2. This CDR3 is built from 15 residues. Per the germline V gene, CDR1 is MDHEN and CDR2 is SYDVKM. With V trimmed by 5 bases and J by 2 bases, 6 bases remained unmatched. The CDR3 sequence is CASSPSGLAAYEQYF. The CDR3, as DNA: TGTGCCAGCAGTCCCTCTGGACTAGCGGCCTACGAGCAGTACTTC.